This T cell receptor (beta chain) appears in the sequencing data of a study of blood T cell repertoires in COVID-19. Profiling relied on immunoSEQ multiplex PCR, and the TCRdb table lists in-frame clones only, not all of them. The table has 400,000 or so clones, over 75% seen once; the top ten hold roughly 1.9%. V lost 3 bases to trimming and J lost 2 bases; unmatched junction nucleotides: 4. From germline, CDR1 is SGHNT and CDR2 YYREEE (reference sequence). The CDR3 extends over 15 amino acids. A single count supports this clone. Different DNA sequences within this sample yield the same CDR3. The study recruited people aged 18 to 89 years across approximately 25 US areas.

The specimen was PBMCs or T cells enriched from blood (not recorded which). V gene TRBV5-4 combines with J gene TRBJ2-7, with 11 bases identical to TRBD2. The sequence came from a man aged 40-50 years in a cohort exposed to, infected with or recovered from COVID-19 (not recorded which). The CDR3 region has the DNA TGTGCCAGCAGCTCAGGGACTAGCGGAGCCTACGAGCAGTACTTC. As protein: CASSSGTSGAYEQYF.